Following are 29 T cell receptor beta chains from one sample sequenced in a study of T-cell reconstitution after alpha-beta-depleted transplantation in children. Unique molecular identifiers were incorporated during preparation of the TCRbeta library. TCRdb redid the calling of the PCR reads with MiXCR, one entry per CDR3 protein. Of 600,000 to 700,000 distinct CDR3 sequences listed, 10% to 15% are singletons. Specimen: PBMCs, collected before TCRalphabeta/CD19-depleted stem cell transplant. These TCRs come from a girl aged 2 to 10 with congenital amegakaryocytic thrombocytopenia, due to receive a stem cell transplant.

This clonotype appeared many times. The chain has TRBV7-2 and TRBJ1-2; D is uncertain. This CDR3 has 16 amino acids. V was cut by 3 bases and J by 1 base, with 15 bases left in between. From germline, CDR1 is SGHTA and CDR2 FQGNSA. The CDR3 DNA is TGTGCCAGCAGCTTCCCCATGGAGGCCTTTAACTATGGCTACACCTTC. The encoded protein is CASSFPMEAFNYGYTF. The full variable domain, in which reference TRBV7-2 and TRBJ1-2 provide the parts outside the CDR3, is GAGVSQSPSNKVTEKGKDVELRCDPISGHTALYWYRQSLGQGLEFLIYFQGNSAPDKSGLPSDRFSAERTGGSVSTLTIQRTQQEDSAVYLCASSFPMEAFNYGYTFGSGTRLTVV.

This clonotype was observed many times. The genes are TRBV12-3 or TRBV12-4 and TRBJ2-1; 10 bases match TRBD2. V lost 1 base to trimming and J lost 4 bases; unmatched junction nucleotides: 4. The CDR3 has 16 amino acids. For the CDR3, the DNA is TGTGCCAGCAGTTTAGACGGACTAGCGGATTACAATGAGCAGTTCTTC. The encoded protein is CASSLDGLADYNEQFF.

The chain is built from TRBV18 and TRBJ1-3; 8 positions match TRBD1. V gave up 5 bases and J gave up 4 bases; unmatched junction bases: 7. The CDR3 runs to 15 residues. CDR1 is KGHSH, CDR2 LQKENI, per germline. The CDR3 DNA sequence: TGTGCCAGCTCATCCATCAGGGGGCCGGGAAACACCATATATTTT. Its protein product is CASSSIRGPGNTIYF.

This clonotype came up a few times. The chain couples TRBV14 to TRBJ2-7; TRBD2 matches at 10 bases. Germline CDR1 reads SGHDN; CDR2 reads FVKESK. V trimming: 4 bases; J trimming: 2 bases; junction bases outside the gene matches: 11. The CDR3 covers 17 residues. CDR3 nucleotides: TGTGCCAGCAGCCCCCCGTGGGCTAGCGGGAGAACCTACGAGCAGTACTTC. This encodes CASSPPWASGRTYEQYF.

The table lists this clonotype with a few counts. This chain joins TRBV27 and TRBJ2-5; weak D call: TRBD1 (5 bases). Deletions cut 10 bases from V and 1 base from J, with 13 bases between. Germline-derived CDR1 and CDR2 are MNHEY and SMNVEV (reference sequence). The CDR3 is 13 amino acids. The DNA of the CDR3 is TGTGCCACCAAACCAGGGTTCCAAGAGACCCAGTACTTC. Protein: CATKPGFQETQYF.

The sample holds many counts of this clonotype. The chain has TRBV5-1 and TRBJ1-1, with 7 bases fitting TRBD1. CDR1 is SGHRS, CDR2 YFSETQ, per germline. The trim removed 2 bases at V and 0 bases at J, leaving 7 bases unmatched. This CDR3 spans 16 amino acids. The CDR3 DNA sequence: TGCGCCAGCAGCTTCATCGCAGGGGGGATGAACACTGAAGCTTTCTTT. This encodes CASSFIAGGMNTEAFF.

This clonotype was observed at least ten times. The chain uses TRBV9 and TRBJ2-2; D not certain. Looked up from germline, CDR1 is SGDLS and CDR2 is YYNGEE. There are 16 residues in the CDR3. V lost 4 bases and J lost 1, with 14 bases in between. CDR3 sequence: CASSPVDIKNTGELFF. As DNA, the CDR3 is TGTGCCAGCAGCCCAGTAGATATAAAGAACACCGGGGAGCTGTTTTTT.

The sample holds a few counts of this clonotype. The chain carries TRBV7-6 and TRBJ2-3; TRBD2 matches 7 bases. The CDR3 consists of 16 residues. Germline V gives CDR1 SGHVS, CDR2 FNYEAQ. The V gene end was trimmed by 0 bases and the J gene end by 0 bases; junction bases not matched to a gene: 3. The CDR3 loop is CASSLAAGLSTDTQYF. The CDR3 DNA follows: TGTGCCAGCAGCTTAGCAGCGGGATTGAGCACAGATACGCAGTATTTT.

This clonotype was seen repeatedly, ten times or more. This sequence joins TRBV7-6 and TRBJ2-5; D gene ambiguous. V was cut by 3 bases and J by 2 bases, with 7 bases left in between. This CDR3 has 13 amino acids. Germline-derived CDR1 and CDR2 are SGHVS and FNYEAQ. CDR3 loop: CASSLRTQETQYF. Here the CDR3 DNA reads TGTGCCAGCAGCTTGCGAACTCAAGAGACCCAGTACTTC.

This chain joins TRBV20-1 and TRBJ2-7; the D call may be TRBD1 or TRBD2 (5 bases each). Trimming shortened V by 4 bases and J by 6 bases, and 10 bases separated the two germline ends. Germline CDR1 reads DFQATT; CDR2 reads SNEGSKA (reference sequence). The CDR3 sequence is 11 residues long. CDR3: CSANPGPEQYF. In nucleotides, the CDR3 is TGCAGTGCTAACCCGGGGCCCGAGCAGTACTTC.

The rearrangement joins TRBV20-1 to TRBJ2-7; 11 bases fit TRBD2. Trimming at V came to 3 bases and at J to 1 base, leaving 5 bases not matched to a gene. Germline V gene lookup returns CDR1 DFQATT and CDR2 SNEGSKA (reference sequence). This CDR3 is built from 15 residues. The CDR3 bases are TGCAGTGCTAGGACTAGCGGGATATTTTCCTACGAGCAGTACTTC. This codes for CSARTSGIFSYEQYF.

Comment on this clonotype: This may stem from a read error, because a much larger clone lies one nucleotide away. The chain couples TRBV5-1 to TRBJ2-1; D perhaps matches TRBD2 (6 bases). CDR1 and CDR2 (germline): SGHRS, YFSETQ. The CDR3 length is 14 residues. In nucleotides, the CDR3 is TGCGCCAGCAGCGGGAGGCCTACCTACAATGAGCATTTCTTC. Residues: CASSGRPTYNEHFF.

The CDR3 bases are TGCAGCGTTGAAGATCTTGGAGGGAGGGGGAACACTGAAGCTTTCTTT. Translation gives CSVEDLGGRGNTEAFF. The V call is TRBV29-1, the J call TRBJ1-1; D is perhaps TRBD1 (5 bases). The germline V gene has CDR1 SQVTM and CDR2 ANQGSEA. Trimming shortened V by 0 bases and J by 1 base, and 15 bases separated the two germline ends. The CDR3 is 16 residues long.

This clonotype was observed at least ten times. This rearrangement joins TRBV12-3 or TRBV12-4 to TRBJ2-1, with D hard to call. The CDR3 runs 11 residues. Deletions cut 3 bases from V and 8 bases from J, with 5 bases between. The CDR3: CASSLGDEQFF. The CDR3 region has the DNA TGTGCCAGCAGTTTGGGCGATGAGCAGTTCTTC.

This clonotype was seen more than once but under ten times. J is TRBJ1-2 and V is TRBV9; the D gene is possibly TRBD1 (5 bases). In germline, CDR1 is SGDLS, CDR2 YYNGEE. Trimming stripped 2 bases from V and 1 base from J, with 9 bases between. The length of the CDR3 is 14 residues. The CDR3 nucleotides read TGTGCCAGCAGCGTCGAGGGGATTAACTATGGCTACACCTTC. It encodes CASSVEGINYGYTF.

This clonotype came up many times. The chain carries TRBV27 and TRBJ2-7; no reliable D call. The CDR3 covers 14 residues. The ends were cut back, 2 bases at V and 0 bases at J, with 8 bases in the middle. The V gene's germline CDR1 is MNHEY and CDR2 SMNVEV (reference sequence). The CDR3 region is CASSLLRSSYEQYF. CDR3 sequence (DNA): TGTGCCAGCAGTTTACTACGGTCCTCCTACGAGCAGTACTTC.

This clonotype came up many times. This sequence joins TRBV12-3 or TRBV12-4 and TRBJ2-7; possibly TRBD1 for D (6 bases). The CDR3 is 13 residues long. V lost 4 bases and J lost 5, with 12 bases in between. The CDR3 DNA sequence: TGTGCCAGCAGTTCCCGATCAGGGGACGAGCAGTACTTC. It is translated as CASSSRSGDEQYF.

This clonotype was counted only a few times. V and J are TRBV28 and TRBJ2-7; D ambiguous. The CDR3 runs to 13 residues. Germline assignment: CDR1 MDHEN and CDR2 SYDVKM. V lost 2 bases and J 9 bases, leaving 14 bases between the germline ends. CDR3 nucleotide sequence: TGTGCCAGCAGTTTAGAGGTGAAACCAGGGCAGTACTTC. Translated, it gives CASSLEVKPGQYF.

The chain is built from TRBV10-3 and TRBJ2-6; D call uncertain. This CDR3 has 15 residues. Germline CDR1 ENHRY, CDR2 SYGVKD. The V end was cut by 2 bases, the J end by 3 bases, with 8 bases between. CDR3 nucleotides: TGTGCCATCAGTGAGAGTAATGGTGGGGCCAACGTCCTGACTTTC. It encodes CAISESNGGANVLTF.

This clonotype has at least ten counts. The rearrangement joins TRBV20-1 to TRBJ1-1; weak D call: TRBD1 (5 bases). The ends were cut back, 6 bases at V and 1 base at J, with 12 bases in the middle. The germline V gene encodes CDR1 DFQATT and CDR2 SNEGSKA (reference sequence). The CDR3 has 13 residues. The DNA of the CDR3 is TGCAGTGCCCGAACCGACAGGAACACTGAAGCTTTCTTT. It specifies CSARTDRNTEAFF.

This clonotype was recorded at least ten times. V is TRBV20-1 and J is TRBJ2-3, with a weak D call TRBD1 (6 bases). The CDR3 has 15 residues. V was cut by 2 bases and J by 8 bases, with 20 bases left in between. CDR1 and CDR2 from the germline V gene are DFQATT and SNEGSKA (reference sequence). CDR3 bases: TGCAGTGCTAGAACCGACCCGACAGGTCTTGGTACGCAGTATTTT. It encodes CSARTDPTGLGTQYF.

This chain links TRBV20-1 with TRBJ1-3, with 8 bases identical to TRBD1. The J segment lost 0 bases and the V segment lost 0 bases, leaving 7 bases of the junction unmatched. The CDR3 length is 17 residues. Germline V gene sequence: CDR1 DFQATT, CDR2 SNEGSKA (reference sequence). Here the CDR3 reads CSARESRDRSSGNTIYF. The DNA for the CDR3 is TGCAGTGCTAGAGAAAGTCGGGACAGGTCCTCTGGAAACACCATATATTTT.

This clonotype has only a few counts. Relative to the germline gene, one junction end is altered; a read error may explain this. The DNA of the CDR3 is TGTGCCAGTAGTGTAGAGGGACGATTCACTGAAGCTTTCTTT. Encoded protein: CASSVEGRFTEAFF. V gene TRBV19 combines with J gene TRBJ1-1, with TRBD1 as a possible D gene (5 bases). CDR3 length: 14 amino acids. The germline V gene has CDR1 LNHDA and CDR2 SQIVND (reference sequence).

This clonotype was found many times. The chain is built from TRBV10-2 and TRBJ1-1; unclear D gene. The V gene's germline CDR1 is WSHSY and CDR2 SAAADI. V was shortened by 9 bases and J by 1 base, with 12 bases between the two germline ends. The CDR3 spans 13 residues. CDR3 sequence: CASGYFSNTEAFF. The CDR3 DNA reads TGCGCCAGTGGCTACTTCTCGAACACTGAAGCTTTCTTT.

The chain combines TRBV25-1 with TRBJ2-5; 9 bases line up with TRBD1. The CDR3 is 17 residues long. V lost 4 bases, J lost 5 bases, and 14 bases stayed unmatched. The germline gives CDR1 MGHDK, CDR2 SYGVNS. This chain's CDR3 is CASSATRRDRDVETQYF. The CDR3 nucleotides are TGTGCCAGCAGTGCTACTCGCCGGGACAGGGATGTCGAGACCCAGTACTTC.

This clonotype was seen more than once but under ten times. The chain carries TRBV30 and TRBJ2-1, with 9 bases identical to TRBD2. Germline CDR1 and CDR2: GTSNPN and SVGIG (reference sequence). The length of the CDR3 is 15 residues. Trimming removed 4 bases from V and 5 bases from J; junction bases left unmatched: 9. CDR3 amino acids: CAWIRAGGPDNEQFF. The CDR3, as DNA: TGTGCCTGGATTAGAGCGGGAGGCCCTGACAATGAGCAGTTCTTC.

The chain employs TRBV7-2 and TRBJ2-1; D is unclear. Looked up from germline, CDR1 is SGHTA and CDR2 is FQGNSA. The V end lost 2 bases, the J end lost 0 bases, and 11 bases lay between the germline ends. This CDR3 is 16 amino acids long. CDR3 in amino acids: CASSLTPPSSYNEQFF. The DNA of the CDR3 is TGTGCCAGCAGCTTAACCCCCCCTAGCTCCTACAATGAGCAGTTCTTC. The variable domain in full, with the rest retrieved from reference TRBV7-2 and TRBJ2-1, is GAGVSQSPSNKVTEKGKDVELRCDPISGHTALYWYRQSLGQGLEFLIYFQGNSAPDKSGLPSDRFSAERTGGSVSTLTIQRTQQEDSAVYLCASSLTPPSSYNEQFFGPGTRLTVL.

This clonotype was seen repeatedly, ten times or more. V gene TRBV20-1 combines with J gene TRBJ1-5; D is uncertain. CDR1 and CDR2 (germline): DFQATT, SNEGSKA (reference sequence). Trimming took off 3 bases at V and 1 base at J, with 10 bases between the two ends. The length of the CDR3 is 14 residues. The CDR3 region is CSARWVGSNQPQHF. CDR3 nucleotide sequence: TGCAGTGCTAGGTGGGTTGGAAGCAATCAGCCCCAGCATTTT.

This clonotype has only a few counts. The CDR3: CASNPSPGGAAISYEQYF. The DNA for the CDR3 is TGTGCCAGCAATCCCTCCCCTGGAGGAGCCGCCATCTCCTACGAGCAGTACTTC. The chain employs TRBV5-5 and TRBJ2-7; tentative D call: TRBD2 (5 bases). The CDR3 sequence is 18 residues long. Germline assignment: CDR1 SGHKS and CDR2 YYEKEE (reference sequence). With 6 bases removed from V and 0 bases from J, the gap between germline ends came to 25 bases.